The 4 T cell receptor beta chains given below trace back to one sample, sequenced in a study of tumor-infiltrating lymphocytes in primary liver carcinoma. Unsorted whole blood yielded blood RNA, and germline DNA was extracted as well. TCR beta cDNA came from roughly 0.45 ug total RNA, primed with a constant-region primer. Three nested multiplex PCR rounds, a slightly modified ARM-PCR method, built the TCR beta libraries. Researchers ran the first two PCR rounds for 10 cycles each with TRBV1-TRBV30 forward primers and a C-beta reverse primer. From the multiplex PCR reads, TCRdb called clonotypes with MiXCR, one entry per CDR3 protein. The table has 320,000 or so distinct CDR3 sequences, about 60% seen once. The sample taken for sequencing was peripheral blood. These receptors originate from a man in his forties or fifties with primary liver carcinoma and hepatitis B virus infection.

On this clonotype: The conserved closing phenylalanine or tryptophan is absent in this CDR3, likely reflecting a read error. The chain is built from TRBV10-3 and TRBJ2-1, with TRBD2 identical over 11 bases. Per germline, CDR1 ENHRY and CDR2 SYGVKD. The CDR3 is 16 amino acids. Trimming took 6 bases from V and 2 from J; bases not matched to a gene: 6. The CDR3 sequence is CAISQGTSGTYNEQFL. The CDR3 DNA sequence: TGTGCCATCAGCCAGGGGACTAGCGGTACCTACAATGAGCAGTTCCTC.

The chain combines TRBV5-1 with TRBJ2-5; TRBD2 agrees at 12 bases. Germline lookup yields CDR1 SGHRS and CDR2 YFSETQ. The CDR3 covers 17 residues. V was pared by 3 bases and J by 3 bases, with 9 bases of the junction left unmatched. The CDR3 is CASSWEGLAGPEETQYF. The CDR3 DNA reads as TGCGCCAGCAGCTGGGAGGGACTAGCGGGCCCGGAAGAGACCCAGTACTTC.

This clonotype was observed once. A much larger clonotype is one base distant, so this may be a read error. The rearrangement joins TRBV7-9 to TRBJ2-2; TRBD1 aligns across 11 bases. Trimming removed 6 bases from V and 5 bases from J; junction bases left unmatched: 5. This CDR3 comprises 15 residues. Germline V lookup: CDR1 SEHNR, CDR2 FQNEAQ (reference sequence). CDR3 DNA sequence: TGTGCCAGCAGATCGGACAGGGGGCGAACCGGGGAGCTGTTTTTT. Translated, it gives CASRSDRGRTGELFF.

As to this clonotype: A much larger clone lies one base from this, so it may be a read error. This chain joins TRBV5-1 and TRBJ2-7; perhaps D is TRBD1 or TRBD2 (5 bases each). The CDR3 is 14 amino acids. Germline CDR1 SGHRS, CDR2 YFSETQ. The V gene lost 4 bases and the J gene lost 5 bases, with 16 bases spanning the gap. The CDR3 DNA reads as TGCGCCAGCAGCACGGGACCTGGGGACGACGAGCAGTACTTC. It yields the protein CASSTGPGDDEQYF.